Sequencing of this TCR beta chain was carried out in a study of blood T cells in healthy people across ages. Germline-derived CDR1 and CDR2 are GTSNPN and SVGIG (reference sequence). Between the trimmed V and J ends, which lost 4 bases and 13 bases, there was a span of 13 bases. The CDR3 length is 10 residues. Comments on this clonotype: Its cognate antigen is unknown.

Findings of the study overall: Diversity was estimated from one million T cells, and these estimates were considered underestimates.

A sample-barcoded 5' primer and a J-beta primer mix were used in a second PCR of about 7 to 12 cycles. Each single sample gave us at least 2.5 million CDR3-containing paired-end reads. TCRdb used MiXCR to reprocess the 5' RACE reads, holding one entry per CDR3 protein. The sample holds about a million distinct CDR3 sequences; roughly half are singletons and the top ten take roughly a fifth. This TCR came from an older woman in good health. The sequencing input was blood. V usage is TRBV30 and J usage is TRBJ1-2; a weak D match, TRBD1 (6 bases). In DNA, the CDR3 is TGTGCCTGGAATCAGGGGAGAAGCACCTTC. This encodes CAWNQGRSTF.